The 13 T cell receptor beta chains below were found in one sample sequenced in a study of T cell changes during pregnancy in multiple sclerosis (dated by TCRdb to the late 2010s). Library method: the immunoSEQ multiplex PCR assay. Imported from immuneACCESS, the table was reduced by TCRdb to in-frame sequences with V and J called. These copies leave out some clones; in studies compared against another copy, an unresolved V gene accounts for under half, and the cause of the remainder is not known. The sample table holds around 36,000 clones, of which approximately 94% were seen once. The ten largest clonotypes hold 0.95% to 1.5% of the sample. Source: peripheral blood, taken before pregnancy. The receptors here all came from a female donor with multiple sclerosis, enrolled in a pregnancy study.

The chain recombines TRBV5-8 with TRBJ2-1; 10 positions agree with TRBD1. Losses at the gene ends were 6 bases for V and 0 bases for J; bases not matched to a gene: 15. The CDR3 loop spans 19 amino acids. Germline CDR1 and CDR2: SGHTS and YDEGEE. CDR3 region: CASIPRDRGFIGSYNEQFF. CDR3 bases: TGTGCCAGCATCCCCCGGGACAGGGGTTTCATCGGCTCCTACAATGAGCAGTTCTTC.

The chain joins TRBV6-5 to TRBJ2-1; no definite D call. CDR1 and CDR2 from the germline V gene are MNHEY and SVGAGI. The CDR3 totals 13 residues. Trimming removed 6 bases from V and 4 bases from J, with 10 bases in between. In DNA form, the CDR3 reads TGTGCCAGCAGAGAGTTAGTATACAATGAGCAGTTCTTC. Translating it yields CASRELVYNEQFF.

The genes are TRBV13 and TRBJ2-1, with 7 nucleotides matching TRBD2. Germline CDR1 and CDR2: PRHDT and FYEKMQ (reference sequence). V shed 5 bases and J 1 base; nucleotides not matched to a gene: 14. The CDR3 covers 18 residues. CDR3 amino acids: CASSARTRPESSYNEQFF. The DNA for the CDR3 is TGTGCCAGCAGCGCAAGGACTAGACCCGAAAGTTCCTACAATGAGCAGTTCTTC.

CDR3 in amino acids: CASSQGTTGTNYEQYF. CDR3 DNA sequence: TGCGCCAGCAGCCAGGGGACGACGGGGACTAACTACGAGCAGTACTTC. The chain couples TRBV4-3 to TRBJ2-7; 7 bases are shared with TRBD2. The junction had 11 bases not matched to a gene; V was cut back by 3 bases and J by 3 bases. Germline-derived CDR1 and CDR2 are LGHNA and YSLEER. The CDR3 loop spans 16 amino acids.

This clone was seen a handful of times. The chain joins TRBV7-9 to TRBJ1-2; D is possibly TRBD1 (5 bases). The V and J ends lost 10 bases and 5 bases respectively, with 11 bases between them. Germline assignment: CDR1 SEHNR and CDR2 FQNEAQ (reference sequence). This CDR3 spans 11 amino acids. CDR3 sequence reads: CATGGGYGYTF. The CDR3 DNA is TGTGCCACCGGCGGGGGGTATGGCTACACCTTC.

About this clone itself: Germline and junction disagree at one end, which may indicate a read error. As DNA, the CDR3 is TGCGCCAGCAGCTTGGATACGGGTCACTATGACTACACCTTC. Its protein is CASSLDTGHYDYTF. The chain joins TRBV5-1 to TRBJ1-2, with no clear D. CDR3 length: 14 residues. CDR1 is SGHRS, CDR2 YFSETQ, per germline.

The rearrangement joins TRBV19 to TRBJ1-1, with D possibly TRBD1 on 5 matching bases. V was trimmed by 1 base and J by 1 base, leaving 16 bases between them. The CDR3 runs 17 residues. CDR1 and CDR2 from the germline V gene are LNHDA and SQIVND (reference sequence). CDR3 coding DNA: TGTGCCAGTAGTATAGGGGGGGGAAGGGGCGCGAACACTGAAGCTTTCTTT. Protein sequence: CASSIGGGRGANTEAFF.

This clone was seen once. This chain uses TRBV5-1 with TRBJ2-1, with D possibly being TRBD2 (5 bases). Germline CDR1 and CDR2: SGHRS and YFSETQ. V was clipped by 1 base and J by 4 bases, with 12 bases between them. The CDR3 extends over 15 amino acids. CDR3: CASSLSSPSYNEQFF. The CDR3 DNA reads TGCGCCAGCAGCTTGTCTAGCCCGTCGTACAATGAGCAGTTCTTC.

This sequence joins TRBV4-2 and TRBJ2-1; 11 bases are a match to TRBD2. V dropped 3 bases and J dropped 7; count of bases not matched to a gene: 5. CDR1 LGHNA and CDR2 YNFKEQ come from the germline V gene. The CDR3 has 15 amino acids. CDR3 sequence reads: CASSQTSGAQNEQFF. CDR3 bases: TGTGCCAGCAGCCAGACTAGCGGGGCACAAAATGAGCAGTTCTTC.

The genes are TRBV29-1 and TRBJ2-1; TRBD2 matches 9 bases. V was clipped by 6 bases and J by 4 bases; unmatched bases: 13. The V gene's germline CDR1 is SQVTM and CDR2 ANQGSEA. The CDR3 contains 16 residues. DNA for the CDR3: TGCAGCGTGATAGGTGTAGCGGGGGCGAATTACAATGAGCAGTTCTTC. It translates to CSVIGVAGANYNEQFF.

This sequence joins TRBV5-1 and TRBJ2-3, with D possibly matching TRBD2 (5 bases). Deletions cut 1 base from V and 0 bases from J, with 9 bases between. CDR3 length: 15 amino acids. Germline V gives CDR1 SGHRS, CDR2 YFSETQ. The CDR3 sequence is CASSLSGISTDTQYF. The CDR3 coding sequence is TGCGCCAGCAGCTTGAGCGGTATTAGCACAGATACGCAGTATTTT.

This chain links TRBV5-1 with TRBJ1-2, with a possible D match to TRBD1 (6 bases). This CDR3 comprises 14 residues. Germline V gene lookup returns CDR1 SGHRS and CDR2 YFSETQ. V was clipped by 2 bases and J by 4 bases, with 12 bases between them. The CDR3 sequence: CASSFDRPFYGYTF. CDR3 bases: TGCGCCAGCAGCTTCGACAGGCCATTCTATGGCTACACCTTC.

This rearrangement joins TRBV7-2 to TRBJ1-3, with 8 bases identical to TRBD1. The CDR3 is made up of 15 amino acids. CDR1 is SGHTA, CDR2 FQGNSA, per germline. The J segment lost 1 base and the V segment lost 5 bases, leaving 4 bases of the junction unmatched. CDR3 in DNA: TGTGCCAGCAGCCTGACAGGGGATTCTGGAAACACCATATATTTT. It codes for CASSLTGDSGNTIYF.